One sample yielded the 14 T cell receptor beta chains listed below, sequenced in a study of blood T cell repertoires in COVID-19. The assay was immunoSEQ multiplex PCR, and TCRdb's table has in-frame clones only and misses some. The sample comprises under 250,000 clones, 70% to 85% of which are singletons, and 9.7% rests with the top ten. The source material was peripheral blood. All receptors derive from a man aged 45 to 65 with active or convalescent COVID-19.

The chain carries TRBV7-9 and TRBJ2-5; 9 bases agree with TRBD2. After removal of 1 base from V and 0 bases from J, the junction contained 3 bases not matched to a gene. The germline CDR1 and CDR2 sequences are SEHNR and FQNEAQ (reference sequence). The length of the CDR3 is 16 residues. The chain's CDR3 is CASSLGTSVYQETQYF. The CDR3 region has the DNA TGTGCCAGCAGCTTAGGGACTAGCGTGTACCAAGAGACCCAGTACTTC.

This clone was counted between two and nine times. V and J are TRBV19 and TRBJ1-5; D is perhaps TRBD1 (5 bases). Germline assignment: CDR1 LNHDA and CDR2 SQIVND (reference sequence). The CDR3 loop spans 14 amino acids. V gave up 1 base and J gave up 9 bases, with 13 bases separating them. The DNA of the CDR3 is TGTGCCAGTAGTATAGGCAGTTGGGGGGTGCCCCAGCATTTT. Protein sequence: CASSIGSWGVPQHF.

The chain links TRBV7-6 to TRBJ1-3; unclear D gene. In germline, CDR1 is SGHVS, CDR2 FNYEAQ. This CDR3 is 12 amino acids long. V shed 1 base and J shed 7 bases, with 5 bases lying between them. The CDR3 DNA reads as TGTGCCAGCAGCTTAGGGAGTAACACCATATATTTT. This gives the protein CASSLGSNTIYF.

The chain links TRBV4-1 to TRBJ2-1, with D possibly matching TRBD1 (6 bases). Germline V gene sequence: CDR1 MGHRA, CDR2 YSYEKL. V was trimmed by 4 bases and J by 9 bases, leaving 28 bases between them. The CDR3 extends over 18 amino acids. CDR3 nucleotide sequence: TGCGCCAGCAGCCGGGGATCCCCGGGACACAACATTATCGGTGAGCAGTTCTTC. This gives the protein CASSRGSPGHNIIGEQFF.

V gene TRBV28 combines with J gene TRBJ1-1, with D maybe TRBD1 (5 bases). Looked up from germline, CDR1 is MDHEN and CDR2 is SYDVKM. Trimming shortened V by 5 bases and J by 6 bases, and 16 bases separated the two germline ends. CDR3 length: 14 amino acids. For the CDR3, the DNA is TGTGCCAGCAGTCTCCGAGGTGGGGCCTCTGAAGCTTTCTTT. Translated: CASSLRGGASEAFF.

The V call is TRBV10-3, the J call TRBJ1-1; D unclear. The CDR3 is made up of 13 amino acids. CDR1 and CDR2 (germline): ENHRY, SYGVKD. Deletions cut 7 bases from V and 1 base from J, with 10 bases between. The CDR3 reads CAIKARENTEAFF. In nucleotides, the CDR3 is TGTGCCATCAAAGCCCGGGAGAACACTGAAGCTTTCTTT.

The chain recombines TRBV28 with TRBJ1-5; possibly TRBD1 for D (6 bases). V lost 3 bases and J 6 bases, leaving 15 bases between the germline ends. Germline values: CDR1 MDHEN, CDR2 SYDVKM. CDR3 length: 15 residues. CDR3 bases: TGTGCCAGCAGTTTGCCAGGGGCCAGGGGTCAGCCCCAGCATTTT. This sequence encodes CASSLPGARGQPQHF.

This chain connects TRBV5-1 to TRBJ1-3; tentatively, D is TRBD1 (5 bases). The CDR3 totals 15 residues. Germline CDR1 reads SGHRS; CDR2 reads YFSETQ. Deletions cut 5 bases from V and 2 bases from J, with 14 bases between. Here the CDR3 reads CASRGDSHPGNTIYF. The CDR3 bases are TGCGCCAGCAGGGGGGACTCCCATCCTGGAAACACCATATATTTT. Supplemented by reference TRBV5-1 and TRBJ1-3, the full variable domain reads KAGVTQTPRYLIKTRGQQVTLSCSPISGHRSVSWYQQTPGQGLQFLFEYFSETQRNKGNFPGRFSGRQFSNSRSEMNVSTLELGDSALYLCASRGDSHPGNTIYFGEGSWLTVV.

DNA of the CDR3: TGCGCCAGCAGCCAAGATGTCGGTAGCAACTATGGCTACACCTTC. This gives the protein CASSQDVGSNYGYTF. The chain carries TRBV4-1 and TRBJ1-2, with D uncertain. V was shortened by 0 bases and J by 2 bases, with 10 bases between the two germline ends. The length of the CDR3 is 15 residues. The germline V gene encodes CDR1 MGHRA and CDR2 YSYEKL.

This chain connects TRBV2 to TRBJ2-2, with a tentative D call TRBD1 (7 bases). Trimming stripped 3 bases from V and 3 bases from J, with 11 bases between. From germline, CDR1 is SNHLY and CDR2 FYNNEI. The CDR3 loop spans 15 amino acids. CDR3 coding DNA: TGTGCCAGCAGTGAGCAGGGGGAGGACACCGGGGAGCTGTTTTTT. Amino acid sequence: CASSEQGEDTGELFF.

This sequence joins TRBV27 and TRBJ1-1; D uncertain. Trimming shortened V by 3 bases and J by 1 base, and 6 bases separated the two germline ends. This CDR3 spans 13 amino acids. Per the germline V gene, CDR1 is MNHEY and CDR2 is SMNVEV (reference sequence). For the CDR3, the DNA is TGTGCCAGCAGTTTCCGCAGGAACACTGAAGCTTTCTTT. Amino acid sequence: CASSFRRNTEAFF.

V usage is TRBV29-1 and J usage is TRBJ2-1; possible D gene TRBD2, 6 bases. The V gene lost 5 bases and the J gene lost 3 bases, with 14 bases spanning the gap. Per germline, CDR1 SQVTM and CDR2 ANQGSEA. This CDR3 contains 14 residues. This CDR3 is CSVYGGIDYNEQFF. In nucleotides, the CDR3 is TGCAGCGTTTACGGAGGGATCGACTACAATGAGCAGTTCTTC.

The chain has TRBV28 and TRBJ2-2; 7 bases align to TRBD2. CDR3 length: 15 amino acids. The trim removed 7 bases at V and 6 bases at J, leaving 11 bases unmatched. The germline V gene encodes CDR1 MDHEN and CDR2 SYDVKM. CDR3 residues: CASKTHREAAGELFF. DNA for the CDR3: TGTGCCAGCAAAACCCACCGGGAGGCGGCCGGGGAGCTGTTTTTT. Full variable domain (remainder filled in from reference TRBV28 and TRBJ2-2): DVKVTQSSRYLVKRTGEKVFLECVQDMDHENMFWYRQDPGLGLRLIYFSYDVKMKEKGDIPEGYSVSREKKERFSLILESASTNQTSMYLCASKTHREAAGELFFGEGSRLTVL.

This clone has a single count. The V gene is TRBV7-9, the J gene TRBJ1-1; no reliable D call. The V and J ends lost 4 bases and 5 bases respectively, with 11 bases between them. Germline V CDR1 and CDR2: SEHNR, FQNEAQ (reference sequence). The CDR3 is made up of 13 amino acids. DNA of the CDR3: TGTGCCAGCAGCTCCCCGATGGAGACTGAAGCTTTCTTT. Protein product: CASSSPMETEAFF.